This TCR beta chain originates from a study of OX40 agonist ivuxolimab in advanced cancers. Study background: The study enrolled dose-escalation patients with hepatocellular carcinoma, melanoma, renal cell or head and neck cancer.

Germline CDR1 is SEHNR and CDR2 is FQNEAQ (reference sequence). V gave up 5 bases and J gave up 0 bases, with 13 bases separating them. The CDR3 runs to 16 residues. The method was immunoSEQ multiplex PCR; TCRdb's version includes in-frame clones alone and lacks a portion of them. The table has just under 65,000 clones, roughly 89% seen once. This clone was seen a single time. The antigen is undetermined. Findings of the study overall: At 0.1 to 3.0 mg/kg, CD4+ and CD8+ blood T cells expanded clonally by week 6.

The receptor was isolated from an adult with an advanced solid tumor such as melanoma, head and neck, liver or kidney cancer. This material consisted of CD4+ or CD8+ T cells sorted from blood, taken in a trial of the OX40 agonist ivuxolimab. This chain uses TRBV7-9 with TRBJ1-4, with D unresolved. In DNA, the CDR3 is TGTGCCAGCAGCCGGTGGACGACAACAACTAATGAAAAACTGTTTTTT. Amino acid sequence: CASSRWTTTTNEKLFF.